This TCR beta chain comes out of a study of Graves' ophthalmopathy and Graves' hyperthyroidism. Hyperthyroidism patients, aged 18 to 65, were newly diagnosed, under 2 months' duration. Additional autoimmune diseases, uncontrolled infections, pregnancy or lactation disqualified patients. Establishment of the diagnosis relied upon clinical symptoms, serum thyroxine, TRAb, thyroid ultrasound and orbital computed tomography. The sequenced template was RNA, covering the TCR beta CDR3 region. Following a first-round RT-PCR that used HTBI primers, a second-round multiplex PCR was carried out. TCRdb ran MiXCR on the multiplex PCR reads and lists one entry per CDR3 protein. The data show over a million distinct CDR3 sequences, roughly two fifths seen once. Study-level points and caveats: A classifier, a 13-signature model, separated ophthalmopathy from stable hyperthyroidism with more than 85% sensitivity and 81.08% specificity.

Germline CDR1 is SGHTA and CDR2 is FQGNSA. There are 15 residues in the CDR3. V dropped 5 bases and J dropped 4 bases, with 16 bases sitting between them. Only a few counts were recorded for this clonotype. What it binds is unknown. The sequence was obtained from an adult man with Graves' hyperthyroidism. Sequencing was done on a sample of peripheral blood or thyroid tissue (not recorded which). This chain connects TRBV7-2 to TRBJ2-3; unclear D gene. CDR3 protein: CASSLYRGRADTQYF. DNA for the CDR3: TGTGCCAGCAGCCTATATCGAGGCCGGGCAGATACGCAGTATTTT.